These 16 T cell receptor beta chains were sequenced from one sample in a study of OX40 agonist ivuxolimab in advanced cancers. Data came from immunoSEQ multiplex PCR; TCRdb stores just in-frame clones and leaves some out. The table includes approximately 45,000 clones, roughly four fifths detected once. Material: CD4+ or CD8+ T cells sorted from blood, obtained in a trial of the OX40 agonist ivuxolimab. These receptors were obtained from an adult with an advanced solid tumor such as melanoma, head and neck, liver or kidney cancer.

The rearrangement uses TRBV28 and TRBJ2-7; tentative D call: TRBD1 (5 bases). The CDR3 has 14 amino acids. Germline CDR1 is MDHEN and CDR2 is SYDVKM. V gave up 7 bases and J gave up 2 bases, with 15 bases separating them. In nucleotides, the CDR3 is TGTGCCAGCAAGGGGTTTCCAATAACCTACGAGCAGTACTTC. Protein product: CASKGFPITYEQYF.

Turning to this clone: This sample includes further DNA sequences coding for the same CDR3. V and J are TRBV6-5 and TRBJ1-5, with D unresolved. With 2 bases removed from V and 2 bases from J, the gap between germline ends came to 4 bases. The CDR3 totals 13 residues. Germline lookup yields CDR1 MNHEY and CDR2 SVGAGI. The CDR3 DNA reads as TGTGCCAGCAGTTACGGCCGCAATCAGCCCCAGCATTTT. Its protein is CASSYGRNQPQHF.

This clone rates as medium-sized. The chain carries TRBV19 and TRBJ2-7; 10 bases line up with TRBD1. Germline V CDR1 and CDR2: LNHDA, SQIVND (reference sequence). The CDR3 sequence is 15 residues long. With V trimmed by 3 bases and J by 6 bases, 8 bases remained unmatched. CDR3 nucleotide sequence: TGTGCCAGTAGTATCTCCGGGACAGGGGTCTCCGAGCAGTACTTC. It is translated as CASSISGTGVSEQYF.

The chain uses TRBV6-1 and TRBJ2-7; possible D gene TRBD2, 5 bases. The CDR3 runs to 13 residues. Germline loops: CDR1 MNHNS, CDR2 SASEGT. Trimming pared 1 base from V and 6 bases from J, leaving 10 bases between. CDR3 bases: TGTGCCAGCAGTGAAGTGAAACTAGGCGAGCAGTACTTC. Protein: CASSEVKLGEQYF.

The chain joins TRBV5-4 to TRBJ1-4; the match to TRBD1 covers 7 bases. The V gene's germline CDR1 is SGHNT and CDR2 YYREEE (reference sequence). Trimming removed 5 bases from V and 2 bases from J; junction bases left unmatched: 3. This CDR3 is 14 amino acids long. The CDR3 sequence: CASSRDSTNEKLFF. CDR3 in DNA: TGTGCCAGCAGTCGGGACAGCACTAATGAAAAACTGTTTTTT.

This clone turned up a few times. The rearrangement joins TRBV7-6 to TRBJ2-1, with D possibly matching TRBD1 (5 bases). The V gene lost 1 base and the J gene lost 5 bases, with 12 bases spanning the gap. CDR1 and CDR2 from the germline V gene are SGHVS and FNYEAQ. The CDR3 runs 15 residues. In DNA form, the CDR3 reads TGTGCCAGCAGCTTAGGAGGCCAGGGCAACAATGAGCAGTTCTTC. Protein: CASSLGGQGNNEQFF.

The V call is TRBV18, the J call TRBJ2-7; unclear D gene. Germline lookup yields CDR1 KGHSH and CDR2 LQKENI. The CDR3 spans 12 residues. V lost 5 bases and J lost 4, with 9 bases in between. The CDR3 DNA is TGTGCCAGCTCATGGTCAGGTTACGAGCAGTACTTC. Residues: CASSWSGYEQYF.

CDR3 DNA: TGTGCCAGCAGCAAAGAGGAGCGTACAGATACGCAGTATTTT. Encoded protein: CASSKEERTDTQYF. V and J are TRBV21-1 and TRBJ2-3; the table calls TRBD2, which could not be checked here. TRBV21-1 is classified as a pseudogene. The length of the CDR3 is 14 residues.

The chain employs TRBV6-1 and TRBJ2-7, with 9 bases identical to TRBD1. V trimming: 7 bases; J trimming: 4 bases; junction bases outside the gene matches: 8. Per the germline V gene, CDR1 is MNHNS and CDR2 is SASEGT. The CDR3 length is 14 residues. CDR3 sequence: CASMRQGDRYEQYF. For the CDR3, the DNA is TGTGCCAGCATGCGACAGGGGGACCGGTACGAGCAGTACTTC.

V gene TRBV13 combines with J gene TRBJ2-1, with D maybe TRBD1 (7 bases). The length of the CDR3 is 14 residues. Germline lookup yields CDR1 PRHDT and CDR2 FYEKMQ (reference sequence). Trimming removed 2 bases at V and 6 bases at J, with 11 bases between. CDR3 residues: CASSLSGGFNEQFF. In DNA form, the CDR3 reads TGTGCCAGCAGCTTATCAGGGGGGTTCAATGAGCAGTTCTTC.

This chain connects TRBV5-6 to TRBJ1-5, with TRBD1 matching 9 bases. Germline V gene sequence: CDR1 SGHDT, CDR2 YYEEEE. The CDR3 runs 17 residues. V trimming: 0 bases; J trimming: 4 bases; junction bases outside the gene matches: 8. CDR3 in DNA: TGTGCCAGCAGCTTGGACAGGGGGCAGGGGAGGAATCAGCCCCAGCATTTT. Translating gives CASSLDRGQGRNQPQHF.

V usage is TRBV7-9 and J usage is TRBJ1-2; possible D gene TRBD1, 5 bases. Germline CDR1 reads SEHNR; CDR2 reads FQNEAQ (reference sequence). This CDR3 spans 13 amino acids. V was cut by 2 bases and J by 8 bases, with 12 bases left in between. The CDR3 nucleotides are TGTGCCAGCAGCTTATCGGTAGGGGACGGCTACACCTTC. Amino acids: CASSLSVGDGYTF.

This chain links TRBV28 with TRBJ1-4, with TRBD1 matching 7 bases. This CDR3 is 14 amino acids long. Germline trimming cut 4 bases from V and 8 bases from J; bases unmatched to any gene: 7. Germline CDR1 and CDR2: MDHEN and SYDVKM. The CDR3 DNA reads TGTGCCAGCAGTTCCCAGGGGGGAGTAGAAAAACTGTTTTTT. This gives the protein CASSSQGGVEKLFF.

This rearrangement joins TRBV19 to TRBJ1-1; 7 bases match TRBD1. This CDR3 has 16 residues. The V gene end was trimmed by 3 bases and the J gene end by 5 bases; junction bases not matched to a gene: 12. Germline V gene sequence: CDR1 LNHDA, CDR2 SQIVND (reference sequence). The CDR3 DNA reads TGTGCCAGTAGTATCAACGGACAGGAATTGGGTACTGAAGCTTTCTTT. Translating gives CASSINGQELGTEAFF.

In the case of this clone: This specimen includes other DNA sequences encoding the same CDR3. J is TRBJ1-1 and V is TRBV18; D is uncertain. With 3 bases removed from V and 1 base from J, the gap between germline ends came to 3 bases. This CDR3 spans 12 amino acids. CDR1 and CDR2 from the germline V gene are KGHSH and LQKENI. The CDR3 here is CASSPGNTEAFF. In nucleotides, the CDR3 is TGTGCCAGCTCACCGGGGAACACTGAAGCTTTCTTT.

The chain is built from TRBV7-3 and TRBJ2-1; TRBD1 matches 7 bases. The junction had 4 bases not matched to a gene; V was cut back by 4 bases and J by 4 bases. The CDR3 covers 14 residues. Germline assignment: CDR1 SGHTA and CDR2 FQGTGA. The CDR3 here is CASSSPGQYNEQFF. The DNA of the CDR3 is TGTGCCAGCAGCTCTCCGGGACAGTACAATGAGCAGTTCTTC.